These 3 T cell receptor beta chains were sequenced from one sample in a study of radiation and T cells in renal cell carcinoma (dated by TCRdb to 2019 to 2021). In light of the paper, this sample's time point label describes: blood 2 weeks post-SBRT. The treatment or condition tag for this specimen amounts to: 15 Gy SBRT to primary tumor, nephrectomy 4 weeks later. The library was prepared using the immunoSEQ multiplex PCR assay. What TCRdb holds here is the immuneACCESS table cut down to in-frame rearrangements. Part of the clones is not present; checked against another copy, under half of the missing clones reflect an unresolved V gene, and the others are unexplained. Across this sample there are about 130,000 clones, with more than 70% seen only once. Of the sample, 5% to 6% is held by the ten largest clones. Sequencing was performed on blood, taken from a patient whose treatment included radiotherapy and nephrectomy. The receptors originated from a woman in her sixties or seventies with renal cell carcinoma.

The V gene is TRBV5-4, the J gene TRBJ1-6; D ambiguous. Trimming stripped 1 base from V and 8 bases from J, with 7 bases between. CDR3 length: 13 residues. Germline assignment: CDR1 SGHNT and CDR2 YYREEE (reference sequence). The CDR3 spells CASSLFGDSPLHF. Written as DNA, the CDR3 is TGTGCCAGCAGCTTGTTTGGGGATTCACCCCTCCACTTT.

This chain uses TRBV19 with TRBJ1-4; D not resolved. This CDR3 has 16 amino acids. The V gene's germline CDR1 is LNHDA and CDR2 SQIVND (reference sequence). V lost 2 bases, J lost 7 bases, and 17 bases lay in between. CDR3 nucleotides: TGTGCCAGTAGTATAATATTCGGTAGCACGGGTGAAAAACTGTTTTTT. Translated: CASSIIFGSTGEKLFF.

The chain employs TRBV5-1 and TRBJ2-7; D may correspond to TRBD1 or TRBD2 (5 bases each). This CDR3 comprises 16 residues. V gave up 0 bases and J gave up 3 bases, with 16 bases separating them. Per the germline V gene, CDR1 is SGHRS and CDR2 is YFSETQ. The CDR3 protein is CASSLAVWDGNYEQYF. CDR3 nucleotides: TGCGCCAGCAGCTTGGCCGTATGGGACGGGAACTACGAGCAGTACTTC.